This T cell receptor beta chain originates from a study of human T cells and chemical hapten exposure. Across the whole study: Small pooled library volume differences mainly caused per-sample TCR yield variation.

This clonotype has ten or more counts. Its antigen is currently unknown. Study observations and caveats: Clustering by CDR3 similarity yielded significantly more large clusters from expanded TCRs than controls.

Original methodology: Counts of TCRs in each sample centred on a median of around 100,000 and extended from approximately 25,000 to 650,000. One entry per CDR3 protein results from TCRdb running MiXCR on the RACE reads. The V and J calls here are based on TCRdb, not the publication. The data show approximately 50,000 distinct CDR3 sequences, 9.5% to 10% seen once. The germline V gene encodes CDR1 SGHRS and CDR2 YFSETQ. This CDR3 is 15 amino acids long. Trimming stripped 0 bases from V and 4 bases from J, with 13 bases between. Time point defined: pre-sensitization, week 0. Treatment: therapeutic diphenylcyclopropenone sensitization with weekly scalp DPC. Total RNA extraction was carried out from unfractionated whole blood. The study drew its donors from alopecia patients who were 18 to 70 years old and suitable for DPC.

The V gene is TRBV5-1, the J gene TRBJ1-2, with unresolved D. This receptor was obtained from a woman aged 25 to 45 with alopecia areata. Some clones in this sample may be carry-over from other donors' samples. Sequences were derived from whole blood, sampled in connection with sensitization to the hapten diphenylcyclopropenone (DPC). CDR3 DNA: TGCGCCAGCAGCTTGGAAGGGAGTTGGGCCTATGGCTACACCTTC. The encoded protein is CASSLEGSWAYGYTF.